This T cell receptor (beta chain) is from a study of blood T cell repertoires in COVID-19. Libraries were prepared by immunoSEQ multiplex PCR; TCRdb keeps only in-frame clonotypes and omits some of them. The sample lists over 350,000 clones, approximately 91% seen once, with 0.8% to 0.9% in the top ten. Germline CDR1 and CDR2: SGHRS and YFSETQ. The CDR3 spans 19 residues. The germline V and J ends were trimmed by 4 bases and 4 bases, with 24 bases remaining between them. The rearrangement uses TRBV5-1 and TRBJ2-6; D may be TRBD2 (5 bases). Sequencing was done on a sample of PBMCs or T cells enriched from blood (not recorded which). The sequence was obtained from a woman aged 35 to 49 who had been exposed to COVID-19. CDR3 sequence (DNA): TGCGCCAGCAGCCCGGACCCCTTCACGGCCGGGATCGGGGCCAACGTCCTGACTTTC. This gives the protein CASSPDPFTAGIGANVLTF. Drawing the rest from reference TRBV5-1 and TRBJ2-6, the complete variable domain is KAGVTQTPRYLIKTRGQQVTLSCSPISGHRSVSWYQQTPGQGLQFLFEYFSETQRNKGNFPGRFSGRQFSNSRSEMNVSTLELGDSALYLCASSPDPFTAGIGANVLTFGAGSRLTVL.